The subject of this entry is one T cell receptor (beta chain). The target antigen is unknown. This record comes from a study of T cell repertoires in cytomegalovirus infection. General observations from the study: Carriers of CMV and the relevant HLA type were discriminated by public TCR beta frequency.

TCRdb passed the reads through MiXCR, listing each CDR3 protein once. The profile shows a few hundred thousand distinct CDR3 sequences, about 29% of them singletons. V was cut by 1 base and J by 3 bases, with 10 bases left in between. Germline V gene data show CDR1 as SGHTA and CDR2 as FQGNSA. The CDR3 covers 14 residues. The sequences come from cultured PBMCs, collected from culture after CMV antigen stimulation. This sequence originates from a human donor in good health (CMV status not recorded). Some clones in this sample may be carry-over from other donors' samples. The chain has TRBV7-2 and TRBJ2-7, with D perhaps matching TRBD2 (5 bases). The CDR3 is CASSLVQDFYEQYF. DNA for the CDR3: TGTGCCAGCAGCTTAGTTCAGGACTTCTACGAGCAGTACTTC.